This T cell receptor beta chain stems from a study of blood T cell repertoires in COVID-19 (dated by TCRdb to about 2020). Regarding the complete study: Collaborator samples came from the United States, Italy and Spain and covered acute and convalescent phases of COVID-19. The prospective study material was composed of cDNA or gDNA derived from T cells, B-cell-depleted T cells, or PBMCs. Subjects who had been exposed to COVID-19, were actively infected with it, or had recovered from it provided the deeply sampled blood TCRbeta repertoires that made up the dataset. The repertoires were released in a freely available public database intended as a resource for research on the immune response to SARS-CoV-2. The samples were drawn from two sources: the first 160 participants of the ongoing ImmuneRACE study, and over 950 subjects contributed by 6 global collaborators. Sample metadata almost always included a de-identified subject ID, COVID-19 status, age in years and sex. Where HLA class I and class II types were available, the types were taken from metadata supplied by the sample provider, not from assay-based typing.

Samples from volunteer blood donors who had recovered from COVID-19 were contributed by a second Seattle source. Whole blood was collected in K2EDTA tubes by collaborating institutions according to the institutions' own protocols. For TCRbeta analysis, collaborators shipped samples in one of three forms: frozen whole blood, isolated PBMCs, or DNA extracted from either of those sample types. TCRbeta CDR3 regions were amplified from genomic DNA by means of the immunoSEQ Assay, a bias-controlled multiplex PCR. The original pipeline was this. Nucleated cell counts per sample were estimated from amplification of reference gene primers within the assay. To quantify the absolute abundance of each unique TCRbeta CDR3 rearrangement, sequence reads were collapsed and filtered. For each sample, productive Simpson clonality was calculated as the square root of Simpson's diversity index across productive rearrangements. TCRdb's version of the immuneACCESS table is confined to in-frame rearrangements and falls short of the full clone set. An unresolved V gene accounts for under half of the shortfall where checked; the remainder is of unknown origin. The V and J calls and the clone size are those of that table, but D and trimming were determined from the DNA. The sample profile shows around 200,000 clones; about 87% of them were found once. Roughly 6.2% of the sample is taken by the ten largest.

On the study overall, not on this receptor specifically: Clinical and demographic metadata were provided uncurated, with the amount varying by source and participant.

The CDR3 sequence holds 14 residues, the cysteine and phenylalanine included. Only CDR3 DNA is held: 42 bases, read in frame from base 1. CDR1 and CDR2, looked up from the germline V gene, are MNHEY and SVGEGT. V gives up 2 bases and J gives up 8 bases, and the segment between their germline ends measures 13 bases. Concerning this clone itself: The antigen it binds to is not known. One base away there is no much larger clone; base qualities are not given.

Recombination connected TRBV6-2 or TRBV6-3 to TRBJ2-1, with the D gene uncertain. The receptor was derived from a man in his sixties who had recovered from COVID-19. The sample was peripheral blood. The CDR3 region has the sequence CASSYLSLSHEQFF. The bases read TGTGCCAGCAGTTACCTCTCACTTAGTCATGAGCAGTTCTTC.